The clone carrying this TCR beta chain was detected only a few times. Its antigen is not identified. The CDR3 consists of 17 residues. CDR1 is KGHSH and CDR2 is LQKENI in the germline V gene. The germline V and J ends were trimmed by 3 bases and 3 bases, with 19 bases remaining between them. This entry belongs to a study of CD8 T cells in ankylosing spondylitis. As the method for making TCR beta libraries, quantitative 5'-RACE with molecular barcodes was used. From the 5' RACE reads, TCRdb called clonotypes with MiXCR, one entry per CDR3 protein. The sample consists of about 440,000 distinct CDR3 sequences, roughly a sixth of them appearing once. Broader study findings: Seemingly distinctive of ankylosing spondylitis blood was a TCR beta motif formed by eight highly homologous variants. Disease-linked clones had a CD8+ phenotype and relatively low frequency in peripheral blood.

The sequence came from a male donor with ankylosing spondylitis. The sequenced sample consisted of blood, either unsorted or a sorted T cell fraction (not recorded which). This rearrangement joins TRBV18 to TRBJ2-3, with D perhaps matching TRBD2 (5 bases). CDR3 nucleotide sequence: TGTGCCAGCTCACCGACCTATCCGGGGAAGCGGACAGATACGCAGTATTTT. It codes for CASSPTYPGKRTDTQYF. The full variable domain, completed using reference TRBV18 and TRBJ2-3, is NAGVMQNPRHLVRRRGQEARLRCSPMKGHSHVYWYRQLPEEGLKFMVYLQKENIIDESGMPKERFSAEFPKEGPSILRIQQVVRGDSAAYFCASSPTYPGKRTDTQYFGPGTRLTVL.